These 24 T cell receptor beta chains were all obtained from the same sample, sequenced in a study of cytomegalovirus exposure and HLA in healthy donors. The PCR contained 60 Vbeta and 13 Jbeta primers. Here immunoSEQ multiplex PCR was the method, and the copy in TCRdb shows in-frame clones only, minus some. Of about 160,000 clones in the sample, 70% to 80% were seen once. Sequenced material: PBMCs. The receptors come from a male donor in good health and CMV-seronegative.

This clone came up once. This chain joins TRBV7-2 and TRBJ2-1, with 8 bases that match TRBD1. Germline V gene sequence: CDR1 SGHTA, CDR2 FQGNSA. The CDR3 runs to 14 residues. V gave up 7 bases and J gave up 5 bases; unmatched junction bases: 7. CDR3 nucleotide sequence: TGTGCCAGCAAGAAGGGACAGGCGAACAATGAGCAGTTCTTC. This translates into CASKKGQANNEQFF.

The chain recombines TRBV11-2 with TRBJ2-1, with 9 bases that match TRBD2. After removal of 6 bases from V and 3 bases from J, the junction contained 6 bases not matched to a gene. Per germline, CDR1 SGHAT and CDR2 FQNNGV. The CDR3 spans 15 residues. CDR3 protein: CASRISGRLYNEQFF. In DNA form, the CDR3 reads TGTGCCAGCAGGATTAGCGGGAGACTCTACAATGAGCAGTTCTTC.

The CDR3 spells CASSYSSGTSNEQFF. Written as DNA, the CDR3 is TGTGCCAGCAGCTACTCTAGCGGGACAAGCAATGAGCAGTTCTTC. The chain carries TRBV5-4 and TRBJ2-1, with 9 bases matching TRBD2. Germline CDR1 and CDR2: SGHNT and YYREEE (reference sequence). Trimming cost V 3 bases and J 6 bases; bases outside gene matches: 7. The CDR3 totals 15 residues. The variable domain in full, with the rest retrieved from reference TRBV5-4 and TRBJ2-1, is ETGVTQSPTHLIKTRGQQVTLRCSSQSGHNTVSWYQQALGQGPQFIFQYYREEENGRGNFPPRFSGLQFPNYSSELNVNALELDDSALYLCASSYSSGTSNEQFFGPGTRLTVL.

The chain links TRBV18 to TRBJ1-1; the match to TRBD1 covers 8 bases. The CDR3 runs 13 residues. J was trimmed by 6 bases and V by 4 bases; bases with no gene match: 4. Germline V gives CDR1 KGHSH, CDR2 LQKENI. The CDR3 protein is CASSLDRGPEAFF. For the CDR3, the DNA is TGTGCCAGCTCACTAGACAGGGGCCCTGAAGCTTTCTTT. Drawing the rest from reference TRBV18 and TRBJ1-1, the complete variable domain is NAGVMQNPRHLVRRRGQEARLRCSPMKGHSHVYWYRQLPEEGLKFMVYLQKENIIDESGMPKERFSAEFPKEGPSILRIQQVVRGDSAAYFCASSLDRGPEAFFGQGTRLTVV.

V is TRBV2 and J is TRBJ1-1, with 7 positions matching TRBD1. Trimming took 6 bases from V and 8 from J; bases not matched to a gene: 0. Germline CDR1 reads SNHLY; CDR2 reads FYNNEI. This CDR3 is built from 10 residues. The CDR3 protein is CASRDREAFF. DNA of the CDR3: TGTGCCAGCAGGGACAGGGAAGCTTTCTTT. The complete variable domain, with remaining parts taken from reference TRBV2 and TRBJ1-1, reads EPEVTQTPSHQVTQMGQEVILRCVPISNHLYFYWYRQILGQKVEFLVSFYNNEISEKSEIFDDQFSVERPDGSNFTLKIRSTKLEDSAMYFCASRDREAFFGQGTRLTVV.

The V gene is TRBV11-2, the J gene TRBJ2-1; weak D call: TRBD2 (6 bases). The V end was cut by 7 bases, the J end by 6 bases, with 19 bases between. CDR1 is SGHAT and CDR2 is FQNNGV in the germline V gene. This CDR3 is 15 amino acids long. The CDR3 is CASTQSPGSGNEQFF. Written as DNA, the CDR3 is TGTGCCAGCACCCAAAGCCCCGGGAGCGGCAATGAGCAGTTCTTC.

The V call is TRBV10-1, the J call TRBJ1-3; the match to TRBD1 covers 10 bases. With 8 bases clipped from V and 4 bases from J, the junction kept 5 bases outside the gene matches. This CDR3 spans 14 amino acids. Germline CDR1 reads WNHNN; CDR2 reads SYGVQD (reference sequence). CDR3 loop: CASPGTGDGNTIYF. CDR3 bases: TGCGCCAGCCCCGGGACAGGGGACGGAAACACCATATATTTT.

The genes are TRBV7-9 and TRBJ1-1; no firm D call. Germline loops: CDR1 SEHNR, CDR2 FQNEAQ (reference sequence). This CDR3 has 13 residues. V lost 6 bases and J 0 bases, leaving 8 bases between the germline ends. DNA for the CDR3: TGTGCCAGCAGGGGAGGGCTGAACACTGAAGCTTTCTTT. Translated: CASRGGLNTEAFF.

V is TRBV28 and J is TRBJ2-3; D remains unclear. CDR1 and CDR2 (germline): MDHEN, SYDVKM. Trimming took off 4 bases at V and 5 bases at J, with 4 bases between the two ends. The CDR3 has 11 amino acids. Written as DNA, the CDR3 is TGTGCCAGCAGTTCCCTAGATACGCAGTATTTT. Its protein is CASSSLDTQYF.

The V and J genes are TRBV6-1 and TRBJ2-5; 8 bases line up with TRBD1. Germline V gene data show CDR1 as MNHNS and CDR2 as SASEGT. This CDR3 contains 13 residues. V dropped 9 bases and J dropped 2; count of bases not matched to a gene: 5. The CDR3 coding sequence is TGTGCCAGTGCAGGGGACAGGCAAGAGACCCAGTACTTC. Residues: CASAGDRQETQYF.

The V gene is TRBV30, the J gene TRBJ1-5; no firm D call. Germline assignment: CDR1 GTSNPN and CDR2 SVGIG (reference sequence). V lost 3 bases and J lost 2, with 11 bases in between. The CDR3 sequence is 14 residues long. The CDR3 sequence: CAWSALTGNQPQHF. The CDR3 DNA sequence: TGTGCCTGGAGCGCGTTAACGGGCAATCAGCCCCAGCATTTT. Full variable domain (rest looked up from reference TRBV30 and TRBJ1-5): SQTIHQWPATLVQPVGSPLSLECTVEGTSNPNLYWYRQAAGRGLQLLFYSVGIGQISSEVPQNLSASRPQDRQFILSSKKLLLSDSGFYLCAWSALTGNQPQHFGDGTRLSIL.

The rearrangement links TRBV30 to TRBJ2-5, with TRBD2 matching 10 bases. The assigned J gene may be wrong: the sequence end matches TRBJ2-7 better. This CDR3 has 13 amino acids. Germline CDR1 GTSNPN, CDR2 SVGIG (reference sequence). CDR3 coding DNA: TGTGCCTGGAGTACTAGCGGGAATACCGAGCAGTACTTC. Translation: CAWSTSGNTEQYF.

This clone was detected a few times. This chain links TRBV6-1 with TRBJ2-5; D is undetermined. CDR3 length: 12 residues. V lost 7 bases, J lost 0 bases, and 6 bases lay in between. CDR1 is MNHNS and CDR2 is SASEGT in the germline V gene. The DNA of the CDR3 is TGTGCCAGCAATCAGAACCAAGAGACCCAGTACTTC. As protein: CASNQNQETQYF.

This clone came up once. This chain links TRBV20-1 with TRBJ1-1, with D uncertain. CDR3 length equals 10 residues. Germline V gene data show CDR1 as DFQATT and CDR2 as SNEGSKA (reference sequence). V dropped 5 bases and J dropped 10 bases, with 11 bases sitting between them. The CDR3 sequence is CSAAGRGAFF. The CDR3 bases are TGCAGTGCTGCGGGCCGTGGAGCTTTCTTT.

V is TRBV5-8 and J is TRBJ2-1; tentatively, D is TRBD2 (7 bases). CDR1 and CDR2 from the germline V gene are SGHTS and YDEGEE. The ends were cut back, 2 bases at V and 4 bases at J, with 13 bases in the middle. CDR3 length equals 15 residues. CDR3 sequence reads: CASSFLGGPYNEQFF. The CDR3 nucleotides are TGTGCCAGCAGCTTTCTCGGGGGGCCTTACAATGAGCAGTTCTTC.

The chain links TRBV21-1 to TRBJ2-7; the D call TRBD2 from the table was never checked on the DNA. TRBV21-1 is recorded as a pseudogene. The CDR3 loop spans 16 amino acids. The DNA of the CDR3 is TGTGCCAGCAGCTCCCCAGGTGGGGGGTGCCGTGGGGAGCAGTACTTC. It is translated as CASSSPGGGCRGEQYF.

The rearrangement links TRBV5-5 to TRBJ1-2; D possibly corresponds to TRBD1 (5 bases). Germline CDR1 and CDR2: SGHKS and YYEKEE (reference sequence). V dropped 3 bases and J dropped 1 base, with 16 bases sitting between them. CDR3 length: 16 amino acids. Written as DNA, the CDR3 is TGTGCCAGCAGCTCGGACGGCAGGACATTTAACTATGGCTACACCTTC. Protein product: CASSSDGRTFNYGYTF.

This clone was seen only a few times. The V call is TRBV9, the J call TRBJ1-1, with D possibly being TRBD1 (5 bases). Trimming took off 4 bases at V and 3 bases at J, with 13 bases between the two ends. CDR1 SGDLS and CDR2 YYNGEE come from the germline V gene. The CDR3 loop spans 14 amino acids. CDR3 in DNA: TGTGCCAGCAGCCCCCGAGCGGGGGACACTGAAGCTTTCTTT. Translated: CASSPRAGDTEAFF.

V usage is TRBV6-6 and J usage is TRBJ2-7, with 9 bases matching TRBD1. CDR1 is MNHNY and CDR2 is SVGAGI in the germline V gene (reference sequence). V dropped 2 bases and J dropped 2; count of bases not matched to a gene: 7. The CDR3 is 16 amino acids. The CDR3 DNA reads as TGTGCCAGCAGTTACCCAGACAGGGGGGGGGCCTACGAGCAGTACTTC. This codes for CASSYPDRGGAYEQYF.

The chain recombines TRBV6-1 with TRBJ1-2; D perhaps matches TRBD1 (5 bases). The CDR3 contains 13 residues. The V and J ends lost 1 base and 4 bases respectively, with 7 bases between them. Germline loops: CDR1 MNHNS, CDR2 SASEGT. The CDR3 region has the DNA TGTGCCAGCAGTGAAGTGGGGGGCTATGGCTACACCTTC. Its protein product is CASSEVGGYGYTF.

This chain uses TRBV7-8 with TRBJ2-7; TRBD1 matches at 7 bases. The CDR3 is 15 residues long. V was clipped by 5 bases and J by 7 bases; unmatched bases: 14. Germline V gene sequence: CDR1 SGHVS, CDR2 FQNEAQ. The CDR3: CASSLRQGAGREQYF. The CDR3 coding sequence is TGTGCCAGCAGCCTAAGACAGGGAGCAGGTCGGGAGCAGTACTTC.

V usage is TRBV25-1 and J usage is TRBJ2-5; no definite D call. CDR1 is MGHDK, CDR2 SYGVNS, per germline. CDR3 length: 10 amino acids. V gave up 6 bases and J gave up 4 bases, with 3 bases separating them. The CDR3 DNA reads TGTGCCAGCAGCCTAGAGACCCAGTACTTC. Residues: CASSLETQYF.

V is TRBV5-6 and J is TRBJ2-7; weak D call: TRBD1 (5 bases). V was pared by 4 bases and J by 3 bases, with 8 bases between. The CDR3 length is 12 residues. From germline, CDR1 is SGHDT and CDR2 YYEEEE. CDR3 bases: TGTGCCAGCAGCCAGACAGACTACGAGCAGTACTTC. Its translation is CASSQTDYEQYF.

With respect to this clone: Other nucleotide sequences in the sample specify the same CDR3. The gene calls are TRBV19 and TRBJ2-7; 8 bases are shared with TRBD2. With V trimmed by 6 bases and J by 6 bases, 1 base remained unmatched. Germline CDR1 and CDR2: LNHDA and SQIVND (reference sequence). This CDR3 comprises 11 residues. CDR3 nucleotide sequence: TGTGCCAGTAGGGCGGGAGGCGAGCAGTACTTC. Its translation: CASRAGGEQYF.